This TCR beta chain was profiled in a study of T cell responses to AZD1222 COVID-19 vaccine. Study-level results: After the peak T cell response, and only then, were repertoires sampled. Most donors were white British and more were female, and clonal diversity was possibly underestimated. Regions 160-218 and 743-854 held dominance among vaccine-associated CD4 TCRs, which spanned spike. Spike-specific TCR breadth and depth went up after people got two AZD1222 doses.

There are 12 residues in the CDR3. Per germline, CDR1 MDHEN and CDR2 SYDVKM. J gave up 9 bases and V 4 bases, and 4 bases lay outside the gene matches. As for this clone: Its antigen is unidentified.

Profiling relied on immunoSEQ multiplex PCR, and the TCRdb table lists in-frame clones only, not all of them. In the table there are about 110,000 clones, around nine tenths of which are singletons. This TCR was sampled from an adult in good health. Material: peripheral blood, obtained on day 0 of MenACWY control vaccination. The chain is built from TRBV28 and TRBJ2-7; the match to TRBD1 covers 9 bases. CDR3 nucleotides: TGTGCCAGCAGTTACAACAGGGGGCGGCAGTACTTC. Amino acids: CASSYNRGRQYF. Full variable domain (outside the CDR3, taken from reference TRBV28 and TRBJ2-7): DVKVTQSSRYLVKRTGEKVFLECVQDMDHENMFWYRQDPGLGLRLIYFSYDVKMKEKGDIPEGYSVSREKKERFSLILESASTNQTSMYLCASSYNRGRQYFGPGTRLTVT.